Here is one TCR beta chain with its context. This clone's antigen is unknown. The data were obtained in a study of monozygotic twins with inflammatory bowel disease (dated by TCRdb to the late 2010s). Notes on the research overall: In total, 28 monozygotic twin pairs made up the full study: 19 Danish pairs, all IBD-discordant, plus nine German pairs, of which four were IBD-concordant and five were IBD-discordant. Disease-associated traits were sought mainly through comparisons between IBD patients and their genetically identical healthy co-twins within discordant pairs. Each individual had, on average, about 151 000 unique TCRalpha sequences and 181 000 unique TCRbeta sequences available for analysis. Broad study findings and their caveats: Compared with healthy twins, IBD patients had fewer clonotypes in common with other individuals, a difference most pronounced in patients showing signs of disease activity. Background noise and inter-individual variability may have been introduced into the repertoires by the differing immunosuppressive treatments among patients. IBD patients had lower TCRbeta repertoire diversity, measured by the inverse Simpson index, than their healthy co-twins. The analysis was unable to tell apart different T cell subtypes. No single strong signal or clonotype linked to IBD turned up in the results, so the idea that one exists was not supported. Repertoire similarity did not differ between concordant and discordant twins, possibly due to limited statistical power.

An approximately 2.6 ml peripheral blood sample was drawn into PAXgene tubes per donor and stored at -80°C. Without any T cell sorting, total RNA was extracted from whole blood using the PAXgene blood miRNA kit on an automated QIAcube. Peripheral blood from monozygotic twin pairs concordant or discordant for inflammatory bowel disease was subjected to deep TCRalpha and TCRbeta repertoire profiling with unique molecular barcoding. Smoking habits were recorded for all twin pairs, with individuals classified as current, former or never smokers. The library was produced with 5' RACE. Each TCR library was prepared from about 3,300 ng of total RNA. For each sample, cDNA synthesis with SMARTScribe reverse transcriptase was split into eight separate reactions. During cDNA synthesis, template switching was used to introduce unique molecular identifiers that contained a 6-nucleotide sample barcode. TCRalpha and TCRbeta cDNA was amplified by two nested PCRs of approximately 17 and 9 cycles, with bead purification after each PCR. Before amplification, the cDNA was treated with uracil DNA-glycosylase and purified using the QIAquick PCR purification kit. In the second PCR, Illumina TruSeq-compatible adapters and sample-specific barcodes were added. TapeStation and Qubit were used to check library quality and concentration, and roughly 4.6 ng of each library was pooled. Sequencing of the pooled libraries was done on an Illumina HiSeq2500 single-index Rapid Run using custom sequencing primers and 2 x 100 bp reads. Per the original workflow: MiGEC version 1.2.6 was used for UMI-based consensus assembly to correct PCR and sequencing errors. MiXCR version 2.1.1 handled V(D)J alignment, clonotype assembly and CDR3 extraction. To normalise gene usage, clonotype sharing and MAIT/NKT TCR abundance, the top 1000, 10 000 and 20 000 clonotypes in each sample were analysed. Diversity was computed as the inverse Simpson index with the vegan R package after downsampling to 27 000 UMIs. Statistical testing used paired Mann-Whitney U tests on the discordant twin pairs and applied Benjamini-Hochberg correction for multiple testing. Each CDR3 protein sequence appears as one entry after TCRdb reprocessed the reads, and no DNA is included. TCRdb, not the authors, supplied the V and J calls. The table for this sample records roughly 160,000 distinct CDR3 sequences. In total, the top ten clones hold roughly 2.6% of the sample.

The sample consisted of blood. The receptor was derived from a human donor with ulcerative colitis or Crohn's disease, or a healthy co-twin of an affected twin (not recorded which).

The CDR3 reads CGGQGGSPLHF. Here the chain combines TRBV20-1 and TRBJ1-6; TCRdb reports TRBD1, a call that lacks DNA to check it against. From the cysteine through the phenylalanine, the CDR3 covers 11 amino acids. No DNA is given. CDR1 and CDR2 are read off the germline V gene (reference sequence) as DFQATT and SNEGSKA.